This T cell receptor beta chain comes out of a study of T cells in Graves' hyperthyroidism and ophthalmopathy. Whole-study findings and limits: Most clonotypes that expanded in the thyroid above 0.001 also showed up in blood.

Amplification of TCR beta CDR3 regions used RNA as the template. First-round RT-PCR of the TCR CDR3 relied on the HTBI primer set. TCRdb itself ran the multiplex PCR reads through MiXCR, one entry per CDR3 protein. The sample has around 350,000 distinct CDR3 sequences, 25% seen once. This clonotype came up many times. Its antigen is undetermined. Diagnosis relied on clinical symptoms, serum thyroxine and TRAb, thyroid ultrasound and orbital computed tomography. The V gene lost 4 bases and the J gene lost 0 bases, with 7 bases spanning the gap. The CDR3 totals 13 residues. From germline, CDR1 is MDHEN and CDR2 SYDVKM.

The sample consisted of blood. The chain is built from TRBV28 and TRBJ2-7; D not resolved. The receptor comes from a man aged 45 to 65 with Graves' hyperthyroidism. For the CDR3, the DNA is TGTGCCAGCAGTTCCCGGTCCTCCTACGAGCAGTACTTC. It yields the protein CASSSRSSYEQYF.